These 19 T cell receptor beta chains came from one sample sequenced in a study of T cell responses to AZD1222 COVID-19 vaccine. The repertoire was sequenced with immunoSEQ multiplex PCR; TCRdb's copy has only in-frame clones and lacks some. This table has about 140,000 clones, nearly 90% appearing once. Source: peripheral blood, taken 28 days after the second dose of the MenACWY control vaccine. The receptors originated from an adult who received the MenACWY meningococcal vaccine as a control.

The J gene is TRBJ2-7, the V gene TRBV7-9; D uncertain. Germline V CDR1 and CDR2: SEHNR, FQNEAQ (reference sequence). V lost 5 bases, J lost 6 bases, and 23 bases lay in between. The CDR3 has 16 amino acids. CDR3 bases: TGTGCCAGCAGCCGTTTTACACCGACCTCTCCCTCCGAGCAGTACTTC. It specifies CASSRFTPTSPSEQYF.

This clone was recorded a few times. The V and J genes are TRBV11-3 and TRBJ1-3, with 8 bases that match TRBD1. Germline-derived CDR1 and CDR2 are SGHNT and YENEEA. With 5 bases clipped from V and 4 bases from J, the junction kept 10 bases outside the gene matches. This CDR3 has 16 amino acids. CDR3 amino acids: CASSPSRTGRGNTIYF. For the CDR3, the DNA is TGTGCCAGCAGCCCATCCAGGACAGGGAGGGGAAACACCATATATTTT.

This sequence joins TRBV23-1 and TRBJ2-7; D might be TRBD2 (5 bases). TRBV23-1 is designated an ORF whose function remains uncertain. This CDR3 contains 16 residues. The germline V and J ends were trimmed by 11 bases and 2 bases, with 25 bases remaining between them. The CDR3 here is CALLSPWSGNTYEQYF. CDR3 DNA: TGCGCCCTCCTCAGTCCCTGGAGCGGAAATACCTACGAGCAGTACTTC.

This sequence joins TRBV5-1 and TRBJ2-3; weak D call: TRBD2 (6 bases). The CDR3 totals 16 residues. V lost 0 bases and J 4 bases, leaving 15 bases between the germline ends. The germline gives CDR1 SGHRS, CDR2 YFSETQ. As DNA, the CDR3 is TGCGCCAGCAGCTTGGGTCCGGGGGTAGGCGCAGATACGCAGTATTTT. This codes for CASSLGPGVGADTQYF.

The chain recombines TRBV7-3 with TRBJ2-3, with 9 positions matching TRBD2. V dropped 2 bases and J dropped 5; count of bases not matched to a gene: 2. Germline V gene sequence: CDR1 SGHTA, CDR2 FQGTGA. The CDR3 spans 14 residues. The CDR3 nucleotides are TGTGCCAGCAGCTTATTTAGCGGGGGAGATACGCAGTATTTT. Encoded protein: CASSLFSGGDTQYF.

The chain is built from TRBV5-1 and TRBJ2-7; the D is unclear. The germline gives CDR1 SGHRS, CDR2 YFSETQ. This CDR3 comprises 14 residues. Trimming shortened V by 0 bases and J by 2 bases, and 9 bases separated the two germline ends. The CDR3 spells CASSLVGTTYEQYF. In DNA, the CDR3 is TGCGCCAGCAGCTTGGTCGGCACCACCTACGAGCAGTACTTC.

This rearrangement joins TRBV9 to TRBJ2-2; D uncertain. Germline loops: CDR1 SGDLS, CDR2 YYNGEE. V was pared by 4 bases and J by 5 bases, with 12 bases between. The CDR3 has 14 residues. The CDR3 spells CASSMRTATGELFF. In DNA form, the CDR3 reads TGTGCCAGCAGCATGCGGACGGCTACCGGGGAGCTGTTTTTT.

The CDR3 coding sequence is TGTGCCAGTAGTATAGGAGTTCGGACAGGGGACCACGAGCAGTACTTC. Translating it yields CASSIGVRTGDHEQYF. The chain joins TRBV19 to TRBJ2-7; TRBD1 agrees at 9 bases. The CDR3 has 16 amino acids. Germline CDR1 and CDR2: LNHDA and SQIVND (reference sequence). The V and J ends lost 1 base and 5 bases, in that order; junction bases with no gene match: 9.

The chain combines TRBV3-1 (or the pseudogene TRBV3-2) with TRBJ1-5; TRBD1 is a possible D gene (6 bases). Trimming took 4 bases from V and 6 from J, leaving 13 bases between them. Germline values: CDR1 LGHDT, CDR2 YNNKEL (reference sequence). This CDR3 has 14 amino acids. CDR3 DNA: TGTGCCAGCAGCCTACACAGGGAAGGTCAGCCCCAGCATTTT. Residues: CASSLHREGQPQHF.

The CDR3 coding sequence is TGCAGTGCTAGTCGCGCGGGGGAGCAGTACTTC. Translating it yields CSASRAGEQYF. The chain couples TRBV20-1 to TRBJ2-7; perhaps TRBD2 as D (6 bases). This CDR3 has 11 amino acids. CDR1 DFQATT and CDR2 SNEGSKA come from the germline V gene (reference sequence). The V end lost 3 bases, the J end lost 7 bases, and 10 bases lay between the germline ends.

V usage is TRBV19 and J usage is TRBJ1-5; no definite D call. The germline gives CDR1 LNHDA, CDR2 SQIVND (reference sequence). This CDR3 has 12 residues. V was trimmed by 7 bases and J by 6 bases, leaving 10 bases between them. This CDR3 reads CASIGSSQPQHF. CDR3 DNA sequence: TGTGCCAGTATAGGGAGCTCTCAGCCCCAGCATTTT. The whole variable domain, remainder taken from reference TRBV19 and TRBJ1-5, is DGGITQSPKYLFRKEGQNVTLSCEQNLNHDAMYWYRQDPGQGLRLIYYSQIVNDFQKGDIAEGYSVSREKKESFPLTVTSAQKNPTAFYLCASIGSSQPQHFGDGTRLSIL.

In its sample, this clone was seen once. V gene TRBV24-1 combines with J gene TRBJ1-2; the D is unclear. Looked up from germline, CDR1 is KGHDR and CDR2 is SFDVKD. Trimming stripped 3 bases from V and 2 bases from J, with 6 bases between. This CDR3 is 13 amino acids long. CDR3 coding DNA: TGTGCCACCAGTGATAGTCAGAACTATGGCTACACCTTC. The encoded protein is CATSDSQNYGYTF.

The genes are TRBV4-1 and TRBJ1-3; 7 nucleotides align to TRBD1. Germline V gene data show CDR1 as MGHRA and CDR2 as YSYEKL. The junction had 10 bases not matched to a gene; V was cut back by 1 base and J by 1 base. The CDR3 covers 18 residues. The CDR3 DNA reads TGCGCCAGCAGCCAAGGGACAGGCCGACGGGGGTCTGGAAACACCATATATTTT. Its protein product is CASSQGTGRRGSGNTIYF.

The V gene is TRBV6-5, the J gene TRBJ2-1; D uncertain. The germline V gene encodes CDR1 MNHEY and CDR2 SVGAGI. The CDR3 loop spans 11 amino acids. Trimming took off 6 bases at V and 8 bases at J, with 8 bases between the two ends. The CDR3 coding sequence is TGTGCCAGCAGGCGCCAGGATGAGCAGTTCTTC. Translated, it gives CASRRQDEQFF.

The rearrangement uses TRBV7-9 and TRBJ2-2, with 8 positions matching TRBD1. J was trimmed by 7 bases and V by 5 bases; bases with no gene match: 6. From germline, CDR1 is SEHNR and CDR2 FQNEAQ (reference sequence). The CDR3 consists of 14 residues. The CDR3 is CASSPNRGIGELFF. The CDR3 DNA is TGTGCCAGCAGCCCAAACAGGGGGATCGGGGAGCTGTTTTTT. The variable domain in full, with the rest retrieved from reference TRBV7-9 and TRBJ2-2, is DTGVSQNPRHKITKRGQNVTFRCDPISEHNRLYWYRQTLGQGPEFLTYFQNEAQLEKSRLLSDRFSAERPKGSFSTLEIQRTEQGDSAMYLCASSPNRGIGELFFGEGSRLTVL.

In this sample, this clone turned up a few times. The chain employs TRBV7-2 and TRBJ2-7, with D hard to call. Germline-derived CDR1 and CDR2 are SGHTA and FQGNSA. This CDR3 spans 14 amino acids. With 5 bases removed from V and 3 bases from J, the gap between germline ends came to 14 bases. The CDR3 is CASSLGAQLYEQYF. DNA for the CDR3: TGTGCCAGCAGCCTAGGAGCCCAGCTCTACGAGCAGTACTTC.

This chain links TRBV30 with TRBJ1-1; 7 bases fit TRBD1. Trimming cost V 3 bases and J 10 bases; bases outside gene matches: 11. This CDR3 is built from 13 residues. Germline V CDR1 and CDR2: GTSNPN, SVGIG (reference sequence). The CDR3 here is CAWRPEGAGVAFF. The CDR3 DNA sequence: TGTGCCTGGAGGCCGGAGGGGGCCGGAGTAGCTTTCTTT.

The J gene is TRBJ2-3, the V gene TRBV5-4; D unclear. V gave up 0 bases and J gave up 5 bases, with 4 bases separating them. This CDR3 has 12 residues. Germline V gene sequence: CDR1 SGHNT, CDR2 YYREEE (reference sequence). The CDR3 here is CASSLERDTQYF. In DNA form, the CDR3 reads TGTGCCAGCAGCTTGGAGAGAGATACGCAGTATTTT.

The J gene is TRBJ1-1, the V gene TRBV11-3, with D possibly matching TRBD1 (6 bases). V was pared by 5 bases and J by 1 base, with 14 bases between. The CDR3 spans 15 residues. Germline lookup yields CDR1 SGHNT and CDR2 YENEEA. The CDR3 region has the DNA TGTGCCAGCAGCCCCGGGGGGCGGGCGAACACTGAAGCTTTCTTT. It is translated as CASSPGGRANTEAFF.